These 19 T cell receptor beta chains originate from one sample sequenced in a study of blood T cell repertoires in COVID-19. Profiled with immunoSEQ multiplex PCR; TCRdb holds only in-frame clones, not every one. The sample lists some 260,000 clones, 88% seen once, with just under 0.8% in the top ten. The specimen was peripheral blood. The receptor set was obtained from a woman aged 25 to 45 with acute or convalescent COVID-19.

The CDR3 loop reads CSASPGAMNTGELFF. The CDR3 bases are TGCAGTGCTAGTCCAGGTGCAATGAACACCGGGGAGCTGTTTTTT. J is TRBJ2-2 and V is TRBV20-1; the D is unclear. Germline values: CDR1 DFQATT, CDR2 SNEGSKA (reference sequence). V lost 3 bases and J lost 1, with 12 bases in between. CDR3 length: 15 residues.

The chain couples TRBV11-2 to TRBJ2-1; D might be TRBD1 (6 bases). This CDR3 is built from 14 residues. The ends were cut back, 5 bases at V and 2 bases at J, with 10 bases in the middle. In germline, CDR1 is SGHAT, CDR2 FQNNGV. CDR3 in DNA: TGTGCCAGCAGCACCGGGACAACCTACAATGAGCAGTTCTTC. It encodes CASSTGTTYNEQFF.

The chain links TRBV11-3 to TRBJ1-3; 7 nucleotides align to TRBD1. Germline V gene data show CDR1 as SGHNT and CDR2 as YENEEA. V trimming: 5 bases; J trimming: 5 bases; junction bases outside the gene matches: 6. The CDR3 is 14 amino acids. As DNA, the CDR3 is TGTGCCAGCAGCCCTGGGACAGTTAGAAACACCATATATTTT. It codes for CASSPGTVRNTIYF.

With regard to this clone: The same CDR3 can be traced to other DNA sequences in this sample. The chain employs TRBV19 and TRBJ1-3; tentative D call: TRBD1 (5 bases). CDR1 and CDR2 from the germline V gene are LNHDA and SQIVND (reference sequence). V was trimmed by 6 bases and J by 2 bases, leaving 8 bases between them. The CDR3 contains 13 residues. The CDR3 loop is CASSSGTGNTIYF. CDR3 coding DNA: TGTGCCAGTAGCTCAGGGACTGGAAACACCATATATTTT.

The chain uses TRBV5-8 and TRBJ2-2, with D possibly matching TRBD1 (5 bases). CDR3 length equals 16 residues. V was shortened by 0 bases and J by 3 bases, with 12 bases between the two germline ends. Per germline, CDR1 SGHTS and CDR2 YDEGEE. The CDR3: CASSLDQGRDTGELFF. In DNA form, the CDR3 reads TGTGCCAGCAGCTTGGACCAGGGTAGGGACACCGGGGAGCTGTTTTTT.

Only one count was recorded for this clone. DNA of the CDR3: TGTGCCTGGAGTCGAGTCACCCAAACTGAAGCTTTCTTT. Protein: CAWSRVTQTEAFF. The chain has TRBV30 and TRBJ1-1; D gene ambiguous. The CDR3 runs to 13 residues. Germline V gives CDR1 GTSNPN, CDR2 SVGIG (reference sequence). The ends were cut back, 2 bases at V and 5 bases at J, with 12 bases in the middle.

This rearrangement joins TRBV18 to TRBJ2-1, with 10 bases aligning to TRBD1. V gave up 3 bases and J gave up 9 bases; unmatched junction bases: 17. This CDR3 contains 18 residues. Germline-derived CDR1 and CDR2 are KGHSH and LQKENI. The CDR3 DNA reads TGTGCCAGCTCACCCAGTCCCGGGACAGGGGAGAATGTGTTTGAGCAGTTCTTC. It codes for CASSPSPGTGENVFEQFF.

The chain is built from TRBV7-8 and TRBJ2-1; 8 bases line up with TRBD2. This CDR3 spans 15 amino acids. CDR1 and CDR2 from the germline V gene are SGHVS and FQNEAQ. Germline trimming cut 5 bases from V and 7 bases from J; bases unmatched to any gene: 10. The CDR3 sequence is CASSPGLAGGNEQFF. CDR3 nucleotides: TGTGCCAGCAGCCCAGGTTTGGCGGGAGGTAATGAGCAGTTCTTC.

The chain carries TRBV27 and TRBJ2-7, with TRBD2 matching 7 bases. Germline CDR1 MNHEY, CDR2 SMNVEV (reference sequence). V was pared by 6 bases and J by 6 bases, with 8 bases of the junction left unmatched. The CDR3 length is 13 residues. This CDR3 reads CASSPGSSGEQYF. CDR3 DNA: TGTGCCAGCAGCCCTGGGTCTAGCGGCGAGCAGTACTTC.

This chain connects TRBV7-9 to TRBJ2-6, with 14 bases that match TRBD2. CDR3 size: 19 residues. V gave up 4 bases and J gave up 2 bases; unmatched junction bases: 7. Germline loops: CDR1 SEHNR, CDR2 FQNEAQ (reference sequence). CDR3 amino acids: CASSSWTSGRIAGANVLTF. The CDR3 DNA follows: TGTGCCAGCAGCTCCTGGACTAGCGGGAGGATCGCTGGGGCCAACGTCCTGACTTTC.

The rearrangement joins TRBV9 to TRBJ2-7; 7 nucleotides align to TRBD2. The CDR3 totals 15 residues. Germline lookup yields CDR1 SGDLS and CDR2 YYNGEE. Trimming removed 4 bases from V and 3 bases from J; junction bases left unmatched: 10. CDR3 DNA sequence: TGTGCCAGCAGCTCCCGGGGAGGGCCCCTCTACGAGCAGTACTTC. Translating it yields CASSSRGGPLYEQYF.

This clone was recorded only once. The gene calls are TRBV9 and TRBJ2-1; D not certain. CDR3 length equals 13 residues. With 7 bases removed from V and 9 bases from J, the gap between germline ends came to 17 bases. CDR1 SGDLS and CDR2 YYNGEE come from the germline V gene. The CDR3 region is CASCRLEFGEQFF. Written as DNA, the CDR3 is TGTGCCAGCTGTCGACTGGAATTCGGTGAGCAGTTCTTC.

The chain carries TRBV6-2 or TRBV6-3 and TRBJ2-3, with 10 positions matching TRBD2. The CDR3 runs to 20 residues. CDR1 MNHEY and CDR2 SVGEGT come from the germline V gene. Unmatched junction bases numbered 14, after V lost 2 bases and J lost 0 bases. The CDR3 sequence is CASSYPPVAGGQVSTDTQYF. For the CDR3, the DNA is TGTGCCAGCAGTTACCCCCCGGTAGCGGGAGGTCAAGTTAGCACAGATACGCAGTATTTT.

As DNA, the CDR3 is TGTGCCACCCCGGGTGCTAGCGGGAATGGGAATGAGCAGTTCTTC. Protein: CATPGASGNGNEQFF. V is TRBV10-3 and J is TRBJ2-1; 9 nucleotides match TRBD2. The CDR3 is made up of 15 amino acids. V dropped 10 bases and J dropped 7; count of bases not matched to a gene: 14. Germline V CDR1 and CDR2: ENHRY, SYGVKD.

The chain links TRBV12-3 or TRBV12-4 to TRBJ2-5; the match to TRBD2 covers 9 bases. The CDR3 runs to 13 residues. Unmatched junction bases numbered 3, after V lost 6 bases and J lost 4 bases. The CDR3 region has the DNA TGTGCCAGCAGGCGGGGGGGCGCAGAGACCCAGTACTTC. Amino acid sequence: CASRRGGAETQYF.

V gene TRBV12-3 or TRBV12-4 combines with J gene TRBJ2-4; D gene ambiguous. Trimming took off 8 bases at V and 4 bases at J, with 6 bases between the two ends. CDR3 size: 11 residues. The CDR3 is CASLVKNIQYF. In DNA form, the CDR3 reads TGTGCCAGCCTCGTAAAAAACATTCAGTACTTC.

The CDR3 here is CASSSRDRDEQYF. CDR3 in DNA: TGTGCCAGCAGCTCCCGGGACAGGGACGAGCAGTACTTC. The chain is built from TRBV5-4 and TRBJ2-7, with 9 bases aligning to TRBD1. V lost 3 bases and J lost 5; bases outside the gene matches: 3. The CDR3 runs to 13 residues. Germline-derived CDR1 and CDR2 are SGHNT and YYREEE (reference sequence). The whole variable domain, remainder taken from reference TRBV5-4 and TRBJ2-7, is ETGVTQSPTHLIKTRGQQVTLRCSSQSGHNTVSWYQQALGQGPQFIFQYYREEENGRGNFPPRFSGLQFPNYSSELNVNALELDDSALYLCASSSRDRDEQYFGPGTRLTVT.

This sequence joins TRBV6-2 or TRBV6-3 and TRBJ2-7; D is undetermined. CDR3 size: 12 residues. Trimming removed 6 bases from V and 2 bases from J, with 8 bases in between. Germline V gene data show CDR1 as MNHEY and CDR2 as SVGEGT. The CDR3 DNA sequence: TGTGCCAGCAGCTTACTACCCTACGAGCAGTACTTC. It codes for CASSLLPYEQYF.

The chain is built from TRBV30 and TRBJ2-3; possibly TRBD2 for D (5 bases). Germline V CDR1 and CDR2: GTSNPN, SVGIG (reference sequence). Trimming shortened V by 2 bases and J by 5 bases, and 11 bases separated the two germline ends. CDR3 length equals 13 residues. The CDR3 loop reads CAWSRRAGDTQYF. As DNA, the CDR3 is TGTGCCTGGAGTCGGCGGGCTGGAGATACGCAGTATTTT.